This TCR beta chain is drawn from a study of beta chain features in type 1 diabetes. There are 13 residues in the CDR3. Germline V gene sequence: CDR1 LGHNA, CDR2 YSLEER. Losses at the gene ends were 3 bases for V and 9 bases for J; bases not matched to a gene: 8. This clone was detected a few times. The isolated RNA, all of it, was reverse transcribed, so expressed TCRB transcripts were what got sequenced. Some clones are missing from TCRdb's copy, which holds only in-frame ones; the method was immunoSEQ multiplex PCR. There are approximately 140,000 clones in the sample; about 7% occur only once, and 1.3% to 1.5% lies in the top ten.

The chain couples TRBV4-3 to TRBJ2-7; 7 nucleotides match TRBD2. The receptor was derived from a woman aged 30 to 39 in good health. The sequencing sample was made of central memory CD4+ T cells from blood. The CDR3 sequence: CASSHLGRVGQYF. Written as DNA, the CDR3 is TGCGCCAGCAGCCACCTAGGGAGGGTTGGGCAGTACTTC.